A single T cell receptor beta chain is shown here with its context. From the RT-PCR reads, TCRdb called clonotypes with MiXCR, one entry per CDR3 protein. The repertoire includes fewer than 200,000 distinct CDR3 sequences, approximately 30% of them detected once, and under 3.5% sits in the top ten. This specimen comes from a study of patients and donors after allogeneic stem cell transplantation. The trim removed 2 bases at V and 6 bases at J, leaving 5 bases unmatched. CDR1 and CDR2 from the germline V gene are SGDLS and YYNGEE. This CDR3 is 14 amino acids long. Material: blood, either unsorted or a sorted T cell fraction (not recorded which). The chain employs TRBV9 and TRBJ2-7; 10 bases align to TRBD1. This TCR derives from a human donor who was either an allogeneic HSCT recipient or a stem cell or donor lymphocyte infusion donor (not recorded which). It is not recorded whose cells these are; they may come from a transplant donor. Here the CDR3 DNA reads TGTGCCAGCAGCGTCGGGACAGGGGACTTCGAGCAGTACTTC. This translates into CASSVGTGDFEQYF.